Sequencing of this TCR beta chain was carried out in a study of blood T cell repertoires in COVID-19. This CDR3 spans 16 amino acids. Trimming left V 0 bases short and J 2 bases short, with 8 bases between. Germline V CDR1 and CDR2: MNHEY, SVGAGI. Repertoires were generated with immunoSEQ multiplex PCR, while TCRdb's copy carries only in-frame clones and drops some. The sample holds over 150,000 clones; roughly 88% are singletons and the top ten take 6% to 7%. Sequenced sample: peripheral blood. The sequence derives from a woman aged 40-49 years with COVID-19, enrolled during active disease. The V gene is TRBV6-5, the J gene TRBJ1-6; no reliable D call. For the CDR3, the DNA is TGTGCCAGCAGTTACTCGAGGGAGGCCTATAATTCACCCCTCCACTTT. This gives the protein CASSYSREAYNSPLHF.